What follows are 21 T cell receptor beta chains derived from one specimen sequenced in a study of Graves' ophthalmopathy and Graves' hyperthyroidism. RNA transcripts served as template for amplifying TCR beta CDR3 sequences. The first-round RT-PCR employed HTBI primers together with the Qiagen OneStep RT-PCR kit. A multiplex PCR was then performed as the second round. TCRdb independently ran MiXCR on the multiplex PCR reads; one entry per CDR3 protein. The sample has about 480,000 distinct CDR3 sequences; approximately 15% are singletons. The sample was blood. These receptors came from a woman aged 30 to 39 with Graves' ophthalmopathy.

This clonotype was seen many times. The chain combines TRBV19 with TRBJ1-6; 9 bases are a match to TRBD1. This CDR3 comprises 14 residues. The trim removed 6 bases at V and 9 bases at J, leaving 6 bases unmatched. Germline-derived CDR1 and CDR2 are LNHDA and SQIVND (reference sequence). CDR3 residues: CASSDPGQGSPLHF. The CDR3 DNA reads as TGTGCCAGTAGCGATCCGGGACAGGGTTCACCCCTCCACTTT. The entire variable domain, with the rest obtained from reference TRBV19 and TRBJ1-6, is as follows: DGGITQSPKYLFRKEGQNVTLSCEQNLNHDAMYWYRQDPGQGLRLIYYSQIVNDFQKGDIAEGYSVSREKKESFPLTVTSAQKNPTAFYLCASSDPGQGSPLHFGNGTRLTVT.

This clonotype was seen repeatedly, ten times or more. This sequence joins TRBV11-2 and TRBJ2-7, with D possibly being TRBD1 or TRBD2 (5 bases each). The V gene lost 3 bases and the J gene lost 2 bases, with 8 bases spanning the gap. CDR3 length: 13 residues. Per the germline V gene, CDR1 is SGHAT and CDR2 is FQNNGV. CDR3 DNA sequence: TGTGCCAGCAGCTTCGGGGACGCCTACGAGCAGTACTTC. Amino acids: CASSFGDAYEQYF.

The rearrangement uses TRBV7-9 and TRBJ1-1; TRBD1 is a possible D gene (5 bases). V was clipped by 6 bases and J by 2 bases, with 16 bases between them. Germline-derived CDR1 and CDR2 are SEHNR and FQNEAQ (reference sequence). The CDR3 spans 15 residues. The CDR3 region is CASSRPGGINTEAFF. CDR3 coding DNA: TGTGCCAGCAGTCGTCCTGGGGGGATTAACACTGAAGCTTTCTTT. The whole variable domain, filled in from reference TRBV7-9 and TRBJ1-1, reads DTGVSQNPRHKITKRGQNVTFRCDPISEHNRLYWYRQTLGQGPEFLTYFQNEAQLEKSRLLSDRFSAERPKGSFSTLEIQRTEQGDSAMYLCASSRPGGINTEAFFGQGTRLTVV.

This clonotype occurred many times. The rearrangement uses TRBV14 and TRBJ1-1, with D unclear. Trimming took 4 bases from V and 4 from J, leaving 10 bases between them. Germline assignment: CDR1 SGHDN and CDR2 FVKESK. The CDR3 runs 13 residues. CDR3 residues: CASSLWRGTEAFF. The CDR3 DNA sequence: TGTGCCAGCAGCCTTTGGAGAGGCACTGAAGCTTTCTTT.

Note on this clonotype: A read error may account for a junction end that differs from germline. The chain has TRBV28 and TRBJ2-2; maybe TRBD1 (6 bases). The CDR3 is 13 residues long. CDR1 and CDR2 from the germline V gene are MDHEN and SYDVKM. The CDR3 DNA reads TGTGCCTCGGGACAACCGAACACCGGGGAGCTGTGTTTT. As protein: CASGQPNTGELCF.

In this sample, this clonotype turned up many times. The chain employs TRBV12-3 or TRBV12-4 and TRBJ1-1, with 8 bases fitting TRBD1. V dropped 7 bases and J dropped 4; count of bases not matched to a gene: 11. The CDR3 extends over 15 amino acids. The CDR3 reads CASTPRSGTGTEAFF. The CDR3 nucleotides read TGTGCCAGCACTCCTAGGTCGGGGACAGGCACTGAAGCTTTCTTT.

This clonotype was observed a few times. Given the absence of the conserved phenylalanine or tryptophan at the CDR3 end, a read error is likely. The gene calls are TRBV29-1 and TRBJ1-2; no clear D. V lost 4 bases to trimming and J lost 5 bases, with 11 bases between them. The CDR3 loop spans 12 amino acids. Germline assignment: CDR1 SQVTM and CDR2 ANQGSEA. CDR3 protein: CSVVSGGYGYTY. DNA for the CDR3: TGCAGCGTTGTGTCCGGAGGGTATGGCTACACCTAC.

On this clonotype: A much larger clone differs from this one at a single base, so this may be a read error. The chain couples TRBV2 to TRBJ1-2, with D maybe TRBD1 (5 bases). Per germline, CDR1 SNHLY and CDR2 FYNNEI. Between the trimmed V and J ends, which lost 7 bases and 4 bases, there was a span of 16 bases. This CDR3 has 14 residues. The CDR3 loop reads CASTSGLLGYGYTF. CDR3 bases: TGTGCCAGCACCTCAGGGTTGTTGGGCTATGGCTACACCTTC. Together with reference TRBV2 and TRBJ1-2, the CDR3 gives the full variable domain: EPEVTQTPSHQVTQMGQEVILRCVPISNHLYFYWYRQILGQKVEFLVSFYNNEISEKSEIFDDQFSVERPDGSNFTLKIRSTKLEDSAMYFCASTSGLLGYGYTFGSGTRLTVV.

This clonotype was seen only a few times. The rearrangement uses TRBV6-2 or TRBV6-3 and TRBJ2-7; D remains ambiguous. Germline V gene sequence: CDR1 MNHEY, CDR2 SVGEGT. This CDR3 has 14 amino acids. V shed 0 bases and J shed 2 bases, with 8 bases lying between them. This CDR3 is CASSYSSTTYEQYF. CDR3 coding DNA: TGTGCCAGCAGTTACTCGAGTACCACCTACGAGCAGTACTTC.

The CDR3 spells CASSSAYLGTREKLFF. CDR3 nucleotide sequence: TGTGCCAGCAGTTCAGCCTACTTGGGCACACGGGAAAAACTGTTTTTT. This sequence joins TRBV27 and TRBJ1-4, with D unclear. Between the trimmed V and J ends, which lost 4 bases and 8 bases, there was a span of 20 bases. In germline, CDR1 is MNHEY, CDR2 SMNVEV (reference sequence). The CDR3 contains 16 residues.

This clonotype has a count of ten or more. CDR3 in amino acids: CASSERAEAFF. As DNA, the CDR3 is TGTGCCAGCAGTGAAAGGGCTGAAGCTTTCTTT. The chain has TRBV6-1 and TRBJ1-1; D is unresolved. Trimming pared 2 bases from V and 6 bases from J, leaving 4 bases between. The CDR3 loop spans 11 amino acids. Germline lookup yields CDR1 MNHNS and CDR2 SASEGT.

On this clonotype: Its ends do not fully match the called genes, so a read error is possible. The J gene is TRBJ2-5, the V gene TRBV11-2; 7 bases are shared with TRBD2. CDR3 length: 15 residues. Germline loops: CDR1 SGHAT, CDR2 FQNNGV. The CDR3: CTSSLRREGRETQYF. CDR3 sequence (DNA): TGTACCAGCAGCTTAAGGAGGGAGGGCCGGGAGACCCAGTACTTC.

This clonotype showed up many times. This chain uses TRBV6-1 with TRBJ1-1; 7 nucleotides match TRBD1. CDR3 length equals 14 residues. Per the germline V gene, CDR1 is MNHNS and CDR2 is SASEGT. Germline trimming cut 7 bases from V and 4 bases from J; bases unmatched to any gene: 9. CDR3 coding DNA: TGTGCCAGCACCGGCGACAGGGCGGTCACTGAAGCTTTCTTT. This translates into CASTGDRAVTEAFF.

In regard to this clonotype: Sequence at one end of the junction differs from germline and may be a read error. The rearrangement uses TRBV6-1 and TRBJ2-5, with TRBD2 matching over 7 bases. The CDR3 has 15 amino acids. CDR1 is MNHNS and CDR2 is SASEGT in the germline V gene. The CDR3 reads CASSDTMGGVETRYF. The CDR3 coding sequence is TGTGCCAGCAGTGACACGATGGGGGGGGTAGAGACCCGGTACTTC.

This clonotype was detected ten times or more. J is TRBJ2-7 and V is TRBV6-1; 7 bases are a match to TRBD1. The length of the CDR3 is 16 residues. The V gene's germline CDR1 is MNHNS and CDR2 SASEGT. Trimming removed 2 bases from V and 2 bases from J; junction bases left unmatched: 9. DNA of the CDR3: TGTGCCAGCAGTGAATACTGGGACAGAAAAACCTACGAGCAGTACTTC. It encodes CASSEYWDRKTYEQYF.

This clonotype was picked up many times. The chain recombines TRBV6-2 or TRBV6-3 with TRBJ2-7; a weak D match, TRBD2 (5 bases). Germline assignment: CDR1 MNHEY and CDR2 SVGEGT. The CDR3 spans 17 residues. V gave up 2 bases and J gave up 1 base, with 18 bases separating them. The CDR3 here is CASSYVSGSPRSYEQYF. In DNA form, the CDR3 reads TGTGCCAGCAGTTACGTTTCGGGAAGCCCTCGATCCTACGAGCAGTACTTC.

In regard to this clonotype: No conserved phenylalanine or tryptophan is present at the end of the CDR3, so a read error is the likely explanation. The chain couples TRBV5-1 to TRBJ2-2; the D gene is possibly TRBD2 (5 bases). V dropped 4 bases and J dropped 7 bases, with 20 bases sitting between them. The CDR3 loop spans 16 amino acids. Germline V gene lookup returns CDR1 SGHRS and CDR2 YFSETQ. CDR3 loop: CASSLGTGIVGGELFV. CDR3 DNA sequence: TGCGCCAGCAGCCTTGGAACGGGAATCGTAGGCGGGGAGCTGTTTGTG.

This clonotype came up a few times. The J gene is TRBJ1-5, the V gene TRBV4-1; D is perhaps TRBD1 (6 bases). The CDR3 loop spans 15 amino acids. Between the trimmed V and J ends, which lost 2 bases and 5 bases, there was a span of 13 bases. In germline, CDR1 is MGHRA, CDR2 YSYEKL. The CDR3 DNA reads as TGCGCCAGCAGCCAATGGGAACAGGGTTATCAGCCCCAGCATTTT. This gives the protein CASSQWEQGYQPQHF.

Ten or more counts support this clonotype. The chain employs TRBV28 and TRBJ2-4; 9 bases line up with TRBD2. With 2 bases clipped from V and 5 bases from J, the junction kept 7 bases outside the gene matches. The CDR3 is made up of 16 amino acids. Looked up from germline, CDR1 is MDHEN and CDR2 is SYDVKM. CDR3 protein: CASSLVAGGQENIQYF. CDR3 sequence (DNA): TGTGCCAGCAGTTTAGTCGCGGGGGGGCAGGAAAACATTCAGTACTTC.

The table lists this clonotype with many counts. The rearrangement uses TRBV12-5 and TRBJ2-3, with 7 positions matching TRBD1. J lost 5 bases, V lost 2 bases, and 1 base had no gene match. Germline V gene data show CDR1 as LGHNT and CDR2 as FRNRAP. The CDR3 runs 13 residues. The CDR3, as DNA: TGTGCTAGTGGTTTGACAGGGGAAGATACGCAGTATTTT. Its protein is CASGLTGEDTQYF.

This clonotype was seen at least ten times. This chain uses TRBV7-2 with TRBJ2-2; 7 nucleotides align to TRBD2. The J segment lost 6 bases and the V segment lost 6 bases, leaving 7 bases of the junction unmatched. The CDR3 contains 14 residues. Looked up from germline, CDR1 is SGHTA and CDR2 is FQGNSA. This CDR3 reads CASRRERGAGELFF. For the CDR3, the DNA is TGTGCCAGCAGACGAGAGCGGGGCGCCGGGGAGCTGTTTTTT.